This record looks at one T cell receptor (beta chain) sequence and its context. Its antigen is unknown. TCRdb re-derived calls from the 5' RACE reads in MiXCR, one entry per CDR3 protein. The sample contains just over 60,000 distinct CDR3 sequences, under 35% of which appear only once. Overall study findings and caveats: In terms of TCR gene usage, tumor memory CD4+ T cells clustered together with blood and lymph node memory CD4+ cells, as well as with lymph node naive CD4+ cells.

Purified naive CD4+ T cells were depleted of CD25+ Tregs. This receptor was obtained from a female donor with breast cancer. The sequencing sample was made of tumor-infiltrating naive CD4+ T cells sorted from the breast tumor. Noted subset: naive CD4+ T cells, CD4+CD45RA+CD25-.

The CDR3 loop reads CASSLDRASTEAFF. CDR3 in DNA: TGTGCCAGCAGCTTGGACAGGGCGTCCACTGAAGCTTTCTTT. V is TRBV5-4 and J is TRBJ1-1, with D tentatively TRBD1 (6 bases). The CDR3 runs 14 residues. Germline V gives CDR1 SGHNT, CDR2 YYREEE (reference sequence). Trimming shortened V by 0 bases and J by 4 bases, and 10 bases separated the two germline ends.